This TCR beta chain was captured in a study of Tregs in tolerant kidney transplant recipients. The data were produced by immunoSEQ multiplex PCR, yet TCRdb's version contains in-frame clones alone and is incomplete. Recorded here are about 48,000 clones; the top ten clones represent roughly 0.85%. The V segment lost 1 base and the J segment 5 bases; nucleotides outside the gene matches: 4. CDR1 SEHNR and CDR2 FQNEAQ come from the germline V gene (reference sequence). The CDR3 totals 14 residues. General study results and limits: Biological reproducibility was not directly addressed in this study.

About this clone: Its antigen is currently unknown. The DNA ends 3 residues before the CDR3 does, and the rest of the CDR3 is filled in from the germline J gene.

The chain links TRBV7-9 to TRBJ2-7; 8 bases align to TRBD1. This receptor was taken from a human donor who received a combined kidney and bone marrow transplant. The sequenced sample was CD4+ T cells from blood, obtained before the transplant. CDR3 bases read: TGTGCCAGCAGCTTAGGGACAGGGTATCACGAG. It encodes CASSLGTGYHE. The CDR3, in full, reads CASSLGTGYHEQYF.